This TCR beta chain was documented in a study of T cells after yellow fever vaccination. This clonotype was counted at least ten times. With 0 bases removed from V and 4 bases from J, the gap between germline ends came to 4 bases. Germline values: CDR1 LGHDT, CDR2 YNNKEL (reference sequence). The CDR3 has 12 amino acids. One entry per CDR3 protein results from TCRdb running MiXCR on the 5' RACE reads. The sample includes about 260,000 distinct CDR3 sequences, 13% of them seen just once. Sequenced material: CD4+ T cells sorted from PBMCs, taken 45 days after the yellow fever booster vaccination. The TCR was taken from a man aged 30-40 years who received the YFV17D yellow fever vaccine. The rearrangement uses TRBV3-1 and TRBJ2-7; D ambiguous. This CDR3 reads CASSQEAYEQYF. CDR3 bases: TGTGCCAGCAGCCAAGAAGCTTACGAGCAGTACTTC.